Listed here are 21 T cell receptor beta chains from one sample, sequenced in a study of blood T cells in healthy people across ages. Then a second PCR, running about 6 to 11 cycles, was carried out with a sample-barcoded 5' primer and a J-beta primer mix. TCRdb reprocessed the 5' RACE reads via MiXCR and lists one record per CDR3 protein. The table includes about 640,000 distinct CDR3 sequences, 40% to 45% detected once. Sample: blood. Receptors originate from an elderly man in good health.

The rearrangement links TRBV11-2 to TRBJ1-1, with a weak D call TRBD1 (6 bases). The ends were cut back, 6 bases at V and 0 bases at J, with 14 bases in the middle. The CDR3 loop spans 15 amino acids. Germline CDR1 reads SGHAT; CDR2 reads FQNNGV. The CDR3, as DNA: TGTGCCAGCAGAAGACAGGTGGTTCTGAACACTGAAGCTTTCTTT. It codes for CASRRQVVLNTEAFF.

This sequence joins TRBV6-6 and TRBJ1-5, with D maybe TRBD1 (5 bases). V lost 6 bases to trimming and J lost 4 bases, with 7 bases between them. CDR1 and CDR2 from the germline V gene are MNHNY and SVGAGI (reference sequence). This CDR3 contains 12 residues. CDR3 coding DNA: TGTGCCAGCAGACAGGAAAATCAGCCCCAGCATTTT. It codes for CASRQENQPQHF.

This clonotype was observed a few times. The chain has TRBV18 and TRBJ2-5; D is uncertain. The CDR3 is 13 amino acids. V gave up 6 bases and J gave up 5 bases, with 13 bases separating them. The V gene's germline CDR1 is KGHSH and CDR2 LQKENI. CDR3 coding DNA: TGTGCCAGCTCGCAGAGTGCCCGGGAGACCCAGTACTTC. Protein sequence: CASSQSARETQYF.

V is TRBV6-5 and J is TRBJ1-5; D not resolved. In germline, CDR1 is MNHEY, CDR2 SVGAGI. The CDR3 length is 14 residues. V dropped 0 bases and J dropped 6 bases, with 9 bases sitting between them. The DNA of the CDR3 is TGTGCCAGCAGTTACTCGAGTAATTCTCAGCCCCAGCATTTT. Translated, it gives CASSYSSNSQPQHF.

This chain uses TRBV21-1 with TRBJ2-5; the table's TRBD2 call for D was not verified on the DNA. TRBV21-1 represents a pseudogene. CDR3 length: 16 residues. In DNA, the CDR3 is TGTGCCAGCAGCTCTCGGACTAAGCTAATGGACAATGAGCAGTACTTC. Amino acids: CASSSRTKLMDNEQYF.

V usage is TRBV6-5 and J usage is TRBJ2-1; D perhaps matches TRBD2 (7 bases). The DNA end is a closer match to TRBJ2-7, so the J assignment may be wrong. Germline CDR1 MNHEY, CDR2 SVGAGI. The CDR3 sequence is 16 residues long. CDR3 DNA: TGTGCCAGCAGCCGGGGGGCTGCGGAAATGTACAATGAGCAGTACTTC. The encoded protein is CASSRGAAEMYNEQYF.

This clonotype appeared a few times. The chain carries TRBV27 and TRBJ2-5; 12 positions match TRBD2. Judging by the DNA end, TRBJ2-7 fits better; the J call may be wrong. Germline V CDR1 and CDR2: MNHEY, SMNVEV (reference sequence). The CDR3 has 14 amino acids. As DNA, the CDR3 is TGTGCCAGCAGTTCGGGACTAGCGGGCGGCGAGCAGTACTTC. This encodes CASSSGLAGGEQYF.

This rearrangement joins TRBV6-1 to TRBJ1-5; D might be TRBD1 (5 bases). Germline CDR1 MNHNS, CDR2 SASEGT. The CDR3 contains 14 residues. V was pared by 1 base and J by 7 bases, with 11 bases between. In nucleotides, the CDR3 is TGTGCCAGCAGTGAAGGTCGCAGGGTCCAGCCCCAGCATTTT. It translates to CASSEGRRVQPQHF.

This clonotype was seen a handful of times. The chain is built from TRBV20-1 and TRBJ2-1, with 7 bases aligning to TRBD2. V lost 6 bases to trimming and J lost 5 bases; unmatched junction nucleotides: 10. Per the germline V gene, CDR1 is DFQATT and CDR2 is SNEGSKA (reference sequence). The CDR3 runs to 14 residues. For the CDR3, the DNA is TGCAGTGCCGTCCGGGGGGTTGGGGACAATGAGCAGTTCTTC. Translating it yields CSAVRGVGDNEQFF.

This chain links TRBV20-1 with TRBJ1-5; D uncertain. Germline V gene data show CDR1 as DFQATT and CDR2 as SNEGSKA (reference sequence). The CDR3 covers 14 residues. The ends were cut back, 0 bases at V and 4 bases at J, with 10 bases in the middle. CDR3 nucleotide sequence: TGCAGTGCTAGAGAAGGTAGCGGGAATCAGCCCCAGCATTTT. This sequence encodes CSAREGSGNQPQHF.

This clonotype was seen at least ten times. This chain links TRBV20-1 with TRBJ1-5; D call uncertain. The CDR3 extends over 12 amino acids. Germline CDR1 DFQATT, CDR2 SNEGSKA (reference sequence). V was pared by 3 bases and J by 9 bases, with 12 bases between. The CDR3 loop is CSASVSLGPQHF. The CDR3 bases are TGCAGTGCTAGTGTCAGCTTAGGGCCCCAGCATTTT.

This clonotype was seen a single time. One end of the junction does not line up with germline, which may come from a read error. V and J are TRBV24-1 and TRBJ2-1; D may be TRBD2 (5 bases). The tail of the sequence fits TRBJ2-7 better, so the J call may be wrong. From germline, CDR1 is KGHDR and CDR2 SFDVKD. The CDR3 is made up of 15 amino acids. DNA of the CDR3: TGTACCACCAGTGATTTGCAATCGGGGTACAATGAGCAGTACTTC. Its protein product is CTTSDLQSGYNEQYF.

In this sample, this clonotype turned up a few times. The chain has TRBV10-3 and TRBJ1-2; a weak D match, TRBD1 (5 bases). The CDR3 covers 15 residues. Germline V gives CDR1 ENHRY, CDR2 SYGVKD. Between the trimmed V and J ends, which lost 2 bases and 0 bases, there was a span of 10 bases. The CDR3 spells CAISEQGGSNYGYTF. The DNA for the CDR3 is TGTGCCATCAGTGAGCAGGGAGGGTCTAACTATGGCTACACCTTC.

The chain has TRBV7-8 and TRBJ1-1; D not certain. V gave up 3 bases and J gave up 11 bases, with 19 bases separating them. Germline V gene lookup returns CDR1 SGHVS and CDR2 FQNEAQ. This CDR3 spans 14 amino acids. CDR3: CASSLGGNVGEAFF. As DNA, the CDR3 is TGTGCCAGCAGCTTGGGTGGTAATGTAGGTGAGGCTTTCTTT.

V usage is TRBV25-1 and J usage is TRBJ2-3; tentatively, D is TRBD1 (6 bases). V lost 8 bases and J lost 0, with 15 bases in between. The germline gives CDR1 MGHDK, CDR2 SYGVNS. The CDR3 extends over 15 amino acids. The CDR3, as DNA: TGTGCCAGCGGTACAACAGGGATGAGCACAGATACGCAGTATTTT. Protein: CASGTTGMSTDTQYF.

As for this clonotype: The junction departs from the called germline gene at one end, perhaps through a read error. The J gene is TRBJ2-5, the V gene TRBV6-5; the match to TRBD2 covers 12 bases. The CDR3 length is 14 residues. Germline V gene sequence: CDR1 MNHEY, CDR2 SVGAGI. In nucleotides, the CDR3 is TGTACCAGCAGTTTACTAGCGGGAGGCAATGAGCAGTACTTC. It specifies CTSSLLAGGNEQYF.

At least ten counts were recorded for this clonotype. J is TRBJ2-7 and V is TRBV4-1, with unresolved D. V lost 1 base and J 2 bases, leaving 12 bases between the germline ends. This CDR3 spans 15 amino acids. The germline V gene encodes CDR1 MGHRA and CDR2 YSYEKL. The CDR3 is CASSQGGRKTYEQYF. As DNA, the CDR3 is TGCGCCAGCAGCCAAGGTGGCAGGAAAACCTACGAGCAGTACTTC.

This clonotype has a handful of counts. CDR3 coding DNA: TGTGCCAGCAGCTTACAGACGTCGGTCTATGGCTACACCTTC. It codes for CASSLQTSVYGYTF. The chain employs TRBV7-2 and TRBJ1-2, with D uncertain. This CDR3 region has 14 residues. Trimming took 2 bases from V and 4 from J, leaving 11 bases between them. The germline gives CDR1 SGHTA, CDR2 FQGNSA. Full variable domain (outside the CDR3, taken from reference TRBV7-2 and TRBJ1-2): GAGVSQSPSNKVTEKGKDVELRCDPISGHTALYWYRQSLGQGLEFLIYFQGNSAPDKSGLPSDRFSAERTGGSVSTLTIQRTQQEDSAVYLCASSLQTSVYGYTFGSGTRLTVV.

This clonotype was seen only a few times. The rearrangement uses TRBV7-3 and TRBJ2-7, with TRBD1 matching over 9 bases. Trimming at V came to 4 bases and at J to 7 bases, leaving 11 bases not matched to a gene. The CDR3 runs 15 residues. The germline V gene has CDR1 SGHTA and CDR2 FQGTGA. CDR3 amino acids: CASSSGTGQIWEQYF. DNA of the CDR3: TGTGCCAGCAGCTCCGGGACAGGGCAGATTTGGGAGCAGTACTTC.

This clonotype was seen more than once but under ten times. The rearrangement uses TRBV6-2 or TRBV6-3 and TRBJ2-5, with no clear D. The germline gives CDR1 MNHEY, CDR2 SVGEGT. The CDR3 covers 13 residues. Trimming stripped 2 bases from V and 4 bases from J, with 8 bases between. The CDR3 nucleotides read TGTGCCAGCAGTTACGGTCGGCTAGAGACCCAGTACTTC. Its translation: CASSYGRLETQYF.

This clonotype was seen more than once but under ten times. The chain has TRBV19 and TRBJ1-1; D call uncertain. The ends were cut back, 3 bases at V and 6 bases at J, with 14 bases in the middle. The CDR3 consists of 14 residues. The germline V gene encodes CDR1 LNHDA and CDR2 SQIVND (reference sequence). CDR3 in amino acids: CASSISPTSSEAFF. CDR3 nucleotide sequence: TGTGCCAGTAGTATCTCCCCGACCTCGTCTGAAGCTTTCTTT.